Sequencing of this T cell receptor (beta chain) was carried out in a study of breast tumors, draining lymph nodes, adjacent tissues. The lymph nodes were axillary draining lymph nodes from breast cancer patients. The CDR3 has 15 residues. J gave up 2 bases and V 3 bases, and 5 bases lay outside the gene matches. CDR1 and CDR2 from the germline V gene are SGHDN and FVKESK. This clonotype was recorded many times. TCRdb analysed the multiplex PCR reads with MiXCR anew, one entry per CDR3 protein. The repertoire holds 150,000 to 200,000 distinct CDR3 sequences, with about 30% as singletons. The TCR originated in a female donor with breast cancer. Some clones in this sample may be carry-over from other donors' samples. The sample consisted of axillary lymph node tissue. The V call is TRBV14, the J call TRBJ2-3, with 7 bases that match TRBD2. The CDR3: CASSQGGTTTDTQYF. CDR3 coding DNA: TGTGCCAGCAGCCAGGGAGGGACTACCACAGATACGCAGTATTTT.